The TCR beta chain under discussion was sequenced for a study of T cell changes during pregnancy in multiple sclerosis. This clone turned up a few times. The table came from immunoSEQ multiplex PCR; TCRdb's copy has only in-frame clones and leaves some out. Among about 70,000 clones listed, around nine tenths were seen once. The CDR3 runs 11 residues. The V end lost 4 bases, the J end lost 3 bases, and 3 bases lay between the germline ends. The germline V gene has CDR1 SEHNR and CDR2 FQNEAQ (reference sequence). The genes are TRBV7-9 and TRBJ1-2; no reliable D call. Sample: peripheral blood, taken in the second trimester of pregnancy. This TCR came from a female donor in good health, enrolled as a control in a pregnancy study. The CDR3 spells CASSSYYGYTF. The CDR3 nucleotides read TGTGCCAGCAGCTCGTACTATGGCTACACCTTC.